This T cell receptor beta chain originates from a study of beta chain features in type 1 diabetes (dated by TCRdb to the late 2010s). Regarding the research as a whole: Mean age, gender distribution, total cell number and subset yield were not different between patients and healthy donors. Across all samples, almost 110 million sorted cells were examined, and cell number per subset correlated strongly with RNA yield. The study compared TCRB repertoires of sorted circulating CD4+ T cell subsets between recently diagnosed type 1 diabetes patients and matched healthy donors. Naive and central memory subsets were obtained from all 30 or so donors, but regulatory and stem cell-like memory subsets were isolated from only 8 patients and roughly eight healthy donors.

Ten or more counts support this clone. This receptor's antigen is unknown. Base qualities were left out, and no much larger clone turns up one base away. Results and caveats for the whole study, not just this receptor: Type 1 diabetes patients showed a moderate but significant shortening of TCRB CDR3 length in all four CD4+ subsets. HLA sub-analyses involved small numbers of individuals, so any influence of HLA type on TCRB rearrangement remained unresolved. Shorter templates might have been favored by PCR, but patient and control samples were amplified and corrected together, so both groups would have been affected equally by any skew. Sequencing cDNA rather than genomic DNA could over-represent highly expressing activated cells, although activation and CD3 levels did not differ between groups. The naive, central memory and regulatory TCRB repertoires appeared to resemble one another more closely among patients than among healthy donors. At VDJ recombination sites, patients with type 1 diabetes made fewer insertions and deleted more nucleotides, a pattern implying thymic rearrangement abnormalities.

All of the isolated RNA was reverse transcribed with the High Capacity cDNA Reverse Transcription Kit, so expressed TCRB transcripts were sequenced. Naive, central memory and regulatory T cell samples underwent deep immunoSEQ sequencing, averaging about 3.5 million total reads per sample. Sorted cells were lysed in RLT buffer, and RNA was extracted using DNase-treated RNeasy Micro or Mini kits according to cell number. To prevent cross-contamination, every cell subset was processed on its own, while patient and healthy donor samples were processed together. The immunoSEQ multiplex PCR was used to amplify TCRB sequences from cDNA, generating 87-bp fragments that spanned the CDR3 region. The amplicons were sequenced using the Illumina HiSeq platform. In the original analysis: Synthetic template baselines were used to correct PCR bias computationally, reads within Hamming distance 2 were collapsed, and singletons that could not be merged were discarded. Reads were aligned to IMGT to assign V, D and J genes, CDR3 length, and insertions or deletions at six rearrangement sites. Clonotype counts were normalized to sorted cell number within each subset before computing true diversity and Gini coefficients with the tcR R package. The overlap coefficient, calculated on TCRB nucleotide sequences, was used to quantify repertoire sharing. Held by TCRdb, this immuneACCESS table contains in-frame sequences only and omits some clones. Under half of the omission traces to an unresolved V gene where checked; the cause of the rest is unknown. V, J and clone size reflect that table, while D and trimming were determined from the DNA. This sample lists over 150,000 clones; approximately 10% were detected once. Less than 0.5% of the sample is held by the ten biggest clonotypes.

Each donor gave one peripheral blood draw, around 0.12 L on average, collected into heparinised tubes. A BD FACSAria II was used to sort naive, central memory, regulatory and stem cell-like memory CD4+ T cells with a panel that included CD45RO, CCR7, CD25, CD127, CD95 and CD27. A purity above 95% was achieved for all sorted populations. Right away, PBMCs were isolated by Lymphoprep density gradient centrifugation and were stained directly, with no culture step. So that batch effects would be minimized, each experiment stained and sorted samples in pairs, pairing one healthy donor with one patient. Trimming leaves V shorter by 4 bases and J shorter by 6 bases, with the junction holding 6 bases beyond the gene matches. Via the germline V gene, CDR1 is SGHTA and CDR2 FQGTGA. The CDR3 goes from the cysteine to the phenylalanine over 14 residues. CDR3 DNA only is kept here, 42 bases in frame from base 1.

Here the chain combines TRBV7-3 and TRBJ2-1, and 7 junctional nucleotides match TRBD2. The sequenced material came from central memory CD4+ T cells from blood. This clonotype was obtained from a man between 25 and 39 years old with type 1 diabetes. The sequenced DNA is TGTGCCAGCAGCTCGGGAGGCCTCCTCAATGAGCAGTTCTTC. It is translated as CASSSGGLLNEQFF.